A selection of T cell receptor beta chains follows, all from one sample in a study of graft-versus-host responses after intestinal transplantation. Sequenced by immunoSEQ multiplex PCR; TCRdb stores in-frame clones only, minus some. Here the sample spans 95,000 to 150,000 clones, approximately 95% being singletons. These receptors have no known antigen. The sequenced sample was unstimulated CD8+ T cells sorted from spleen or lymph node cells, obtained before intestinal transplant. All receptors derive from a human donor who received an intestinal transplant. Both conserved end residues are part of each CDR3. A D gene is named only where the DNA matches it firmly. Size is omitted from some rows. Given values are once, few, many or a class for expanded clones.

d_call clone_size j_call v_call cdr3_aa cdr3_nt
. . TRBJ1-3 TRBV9 CASSVEGNSGNTIYF TGTGCCAGCAGCGTAGAGGGAAACTCTGGAAACACCATATATTTT
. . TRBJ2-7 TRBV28 CASSLYLTGSNEQYF TGTGCCAGCAGTTTATACCTGACAGGTTCGAACGAGCAGTACTTC
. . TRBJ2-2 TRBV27 CASSPGTNTGELFF TGTGCCAGCAGCCCGGGCACGAACACCGGGGAGCTGTTTTTT
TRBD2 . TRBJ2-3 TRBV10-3 CAAGRESTDTQYF TGTGCCGCGGGGCGGGAGAGCACAGATACGCAGTATTTT
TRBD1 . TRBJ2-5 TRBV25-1 CASRSGGRWETQYF TGTGCCAGCAGATCAGGGGGCAGGTGGGAGACCCAGTACTTC
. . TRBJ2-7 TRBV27 CASSFAGPYEQYF TGTGCCAGCAGTTTTGCGGGACCCTACGAGCAGTACTTC
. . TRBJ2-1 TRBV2 CASSDRAGLSSYNEQFF TGTGCCAGCAGTGATAGGGCGGGGTTGAGCTCCTACAATGAGCAGTTCTTC
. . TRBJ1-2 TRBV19 CASIRRQGPYGYTF TGTGCCAGTATTCGCCGGCAAGGTCCCTATGGCTACACCTTC
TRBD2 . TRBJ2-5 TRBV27 CASSLEASGRIETQYF TGTGCCAGCAGCCTCGAAGCTAGCGGGAGAATAGAGACCCAGTACTTC
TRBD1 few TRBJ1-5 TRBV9 CASSVGGTGNQPQHF TGTGCCAGCAGCGTAGGAGGGACAGGTAATCAGCCCCAGCATTTT
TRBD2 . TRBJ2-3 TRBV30 CAWSGGAGGGTDTQYF TGTGCCTGGAGTGGTGGAGCGGGAGGGGGCACAGATACGCAGTATTTT
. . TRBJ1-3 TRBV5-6 CASSWGSSGNTIYF TGTGCCAGCAGCTGGGGGAGCTCGGGAAACACCATATATTTT
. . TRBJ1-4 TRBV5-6 CASSLARGLGPNEKLFF TGTGCCAGCAGCTTGGCGCGGGGGTTGGGGCCAAATGAAAAACTGTTTTTT
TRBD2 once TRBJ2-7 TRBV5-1 CASSLAGLVYEQYF TGCGCCAGCAGCTTGGCGGGACTAGTCTACGAGCAGTACTTC
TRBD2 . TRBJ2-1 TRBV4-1 CASSQIAGGPSSGEQFF TGCGCCAGCAGCCAGATAGCGGGAGGGCCAAGTTCTGGTGAGCAGTTCTTC
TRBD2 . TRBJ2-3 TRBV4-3 CASSQDLTSGGLKNTQYF TGCGCCAGCAGCCAAGATCTTACTAGCGGGGGGTTAAAAAATACGCAGTATTTT
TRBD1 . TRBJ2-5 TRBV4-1 CASSQGTGGSQETQYF TGCGCCAGCAGCCAGGGGACAGGGGGCTCCCAAGAGACCCAGTACTTC
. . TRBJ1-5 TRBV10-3 CAIGGASNQPQHF TGTGCCATCGGGGGGGCCTCCAATCAGCCCCAGCATTTT
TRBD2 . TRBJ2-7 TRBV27 CASSQLARHYEQYF TGTGCCAGCAGCCAACTAGCGAGACACTACGAGCAGTACTTC
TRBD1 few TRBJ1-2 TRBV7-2 CASSLGTGNGYTF TGTGCCAGCAGCTTAGGGACAGGGAATGGCTACACCTTC
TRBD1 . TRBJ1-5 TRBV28 CASTVLGDRVGSQPQHF TGTGCCAGCACTGTATTAGGGGACAGGGTAGGAAGCCAGCCCCAGCATTTT
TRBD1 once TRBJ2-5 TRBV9 CAGSGTGAGETQYF TGTGCCGGCAGCGGAACAGGGGCCGGGGAGACCCAGTACTTC
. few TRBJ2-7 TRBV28 CASSLWGGEQYF TGTGCCAGCAGTTTATGGGGTGGCGAGCAGTACTTC
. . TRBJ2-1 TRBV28 CASSQTAGSYNEQFF TGTGCCAGCAGCCAAACTGCGGGCTCCTACAATGAGCAGTTCTTC
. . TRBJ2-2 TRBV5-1 CASSFGQATGELFF TGCGCCAGCAGCTTCGGCCAGGCCACCGGGGAGCTGTTTTTT
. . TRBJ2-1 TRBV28 CASSLQDGTYNEQFF TGTGCCAGCAGTCTACAGGACGGAACCTACAATGAGCAGTTCTTC
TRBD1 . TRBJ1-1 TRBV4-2 CASSQRETGNMEGRDTEAFF TGTGCCAGCAGCCAACGTGAGACAGGGAACATGGAAGGAAGGGACACTGAAGCTTTCTTT
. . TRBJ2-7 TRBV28 CASSFGILIEGYEQYF TGTGCCAGCAGTTTTGGGATACTCATTGAGGGATACGAGCAGTACTTC
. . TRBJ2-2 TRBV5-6 CASSPVGAGTGELFF TGTGCCAGCAGCCCCGTGGGGGCTGGCACCGGGGAGCTGTTTTTT
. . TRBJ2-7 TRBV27 CASSLMGGGEQYF TGTGCCAGCAGTTTAATGGGGGGCGGGGAGCAGTACTTC
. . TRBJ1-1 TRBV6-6 CASSYAAEGYTEAFF TGTGCCAGCAGTTACGCGGCAGAGGGTTACACTGAAGCTTTCTTT
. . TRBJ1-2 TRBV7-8 CASSPRGREGGGYTF TGTGCCAGCAGCCCCAGAGGGCGGGAGGGAGGTGGCTACACCTTC
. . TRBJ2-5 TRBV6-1 CASSERGGRAETQYF TGTGCCAGCAGTGAAAGGGGGGGCAGGGCCGAGACCCAGTACTTC
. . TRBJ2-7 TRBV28 CAGTTQGRLYEQYF TGTGCCGGCACTACCCAGGGGCGCCTTTACGAGCAATACTTC
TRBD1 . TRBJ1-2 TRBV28 CASSSLTGHTF TGTGCCAGCAGTTCCCTGACAGGGCACACCTTC
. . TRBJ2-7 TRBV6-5 CASSYGQGFYEQYF TGTGCCAGCAGTTACGGGCAGGGCTTCTACGAGCAGTACTTC
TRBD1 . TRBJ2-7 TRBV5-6 CASSLDGQGFYEQYF TGTGCCAGCAGCCTAGACGGACAGGGGTTCTACGAGCAGTACTTC
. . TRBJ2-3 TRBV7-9 CASSLRGTEAGLSTDTQYF TGTGCCAGCAGCTTAAGGGGGACAGAAGCGGGACTGAGCACAGATACGCAGTATTTT
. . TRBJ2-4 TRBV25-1 CASSVGQPFFKNIQYF TGTGCCAGCAGTGTGGGGCAACCCTTCTTCAAAAACATTCAGTACTTC
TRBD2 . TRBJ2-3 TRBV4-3 CASSQEGGTSGGTDTQYF TGCGCCAGCAGCCAAGAGGGCGGGACTAGCGGGGGCACAGATACGCAGTATTTT
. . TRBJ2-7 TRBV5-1 CASSFTRFGYEQYF TGCGCCAGCAGCTTCACCCGATTTGGCTACGAGCAGTACTTC
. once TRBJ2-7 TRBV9 CASSADSTYEQYF TGTGCCAGCAGCGCGGACTCAACCTACGAGCAGTACTTC
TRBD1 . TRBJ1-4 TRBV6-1 CASSFPRGPSEKLFF TGTGCCAGCAGTTTCCCCAGGGGGCCTAGCGAAAAACTGTTTTTT
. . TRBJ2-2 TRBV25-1 CASSAQDPAFTGELFF TGTGCCAGCAGTGCCCAAGACCCAGCCTTCACCGGGGAGCTGTTTTTT
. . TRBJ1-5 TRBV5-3 CASVWKGAANQPQHF TGTGCCAGCGTTTGGAAAGGGGCTGCTAATCAGCCCCAGCATTTT
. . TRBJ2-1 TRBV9 CASSVEGGWVYNEQFF TGTGCCAGCAGCGTAGAAGGGGGTTGGGTCTACAATGAGCAGTTCTTC
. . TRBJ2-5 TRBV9 CASSVEGGGGETQYF TGTGCCAGCAGCGTAGAAGGGGGTGGGGGGGAGACCCAGTACTTC
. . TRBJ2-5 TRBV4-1 CASSQYRGQETQYF TGCGCCAGCAGCCAATATAGGGGTCAAGAGACCCAGTACTTC
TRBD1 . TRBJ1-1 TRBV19 CATDRGSGTEAFF TGTGCCACGGACAGGGGATCTGGGACTGAAGCTTTCTTT
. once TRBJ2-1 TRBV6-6 CASSYGGEQFF TGTGCCAGCAGTTACGGGGGTGAGCAGTTCTTC
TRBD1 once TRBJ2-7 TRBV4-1 CASSHAGQGAYEQYF TGCGCCAGCAGCCATGCCGGACAGGGCGCCTACGAGCAGTACTTC
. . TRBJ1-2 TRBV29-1 CSVEAGLGGYTF TGCAGCGTTGAGGCAGGGCTGGGGGGCTACACCTTC
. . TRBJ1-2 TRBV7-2 CASSLAPVGRYGYTF TGTGCCAGCAGCTTAGCGCCAGTGGGGAGGTATGGCTACACCTTC
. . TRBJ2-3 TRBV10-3 CAISPGSGRTDTQYF TGTGCCATCAGCCCCGGGAGCGGACGCACAGATACGCAGTATTTT
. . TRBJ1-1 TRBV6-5 CASSFNPMNTEAFF TGTGCCAGCAGCTTTAACCCTATGAACACTGAAGCTTTCTTT
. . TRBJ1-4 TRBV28 CASSFARVAGYNEKLFF TGTGCCAGCAGCTTTGCCAGGGTGGCCGGTTATAATGAAAAACTGTTTTTT
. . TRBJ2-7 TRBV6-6 CASTEDRSVYEQYF TGTGCCAGCACCGAAGACAGGTCCGTCTACGAGCAGTACTTC
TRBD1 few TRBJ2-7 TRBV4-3 CASSQEFDVGTGAALLRYEQYF TGCGCCAGCAGCCAAGAATTTGACGTAGGGACAGGGGCTGCTCTCCTTCGCTACGAGCAGTACTTC